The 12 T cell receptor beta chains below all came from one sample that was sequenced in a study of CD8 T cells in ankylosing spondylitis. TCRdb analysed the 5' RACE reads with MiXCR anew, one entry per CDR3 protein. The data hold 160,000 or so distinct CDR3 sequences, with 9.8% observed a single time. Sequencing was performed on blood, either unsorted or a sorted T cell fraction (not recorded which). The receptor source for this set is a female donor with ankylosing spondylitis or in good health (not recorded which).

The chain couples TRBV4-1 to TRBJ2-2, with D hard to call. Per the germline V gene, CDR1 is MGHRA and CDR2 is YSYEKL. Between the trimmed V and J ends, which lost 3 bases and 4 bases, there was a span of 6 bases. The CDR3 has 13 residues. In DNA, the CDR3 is TGCGCCAGCAGCCACCACCTCACCGGGGAGCTGTTTTTT. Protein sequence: CASSHHLTGELFF.

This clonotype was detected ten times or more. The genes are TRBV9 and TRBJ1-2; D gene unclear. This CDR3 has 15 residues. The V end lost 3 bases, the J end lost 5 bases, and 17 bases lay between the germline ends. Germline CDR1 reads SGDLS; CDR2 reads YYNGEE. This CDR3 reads CASSEPREGPYGYTF. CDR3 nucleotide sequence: TGTGCCAGCAGCGAGCCGAGGGAGGGCCCTTATGGCTACACCTTC.

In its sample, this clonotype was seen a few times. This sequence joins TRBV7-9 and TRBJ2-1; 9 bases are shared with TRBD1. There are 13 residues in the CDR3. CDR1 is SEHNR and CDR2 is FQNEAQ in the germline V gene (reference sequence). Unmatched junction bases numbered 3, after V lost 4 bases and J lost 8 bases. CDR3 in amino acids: CASSYRQGDEQFF. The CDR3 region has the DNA TGTGCCAGCAGCTATCGACAGGGGGATGAGCAGTTCTTC. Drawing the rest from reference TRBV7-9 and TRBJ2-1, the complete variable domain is DTGVSQNPRHKITKRGQNVTFRCDPISEHNRLYWYRQTLGQGPEFLTYFQNEAQLEKSRLLSDRFSAERPKGSFSTLEIQRTEQGDSAMYLCASSYRQGDEQFFGPGTRLTVL.

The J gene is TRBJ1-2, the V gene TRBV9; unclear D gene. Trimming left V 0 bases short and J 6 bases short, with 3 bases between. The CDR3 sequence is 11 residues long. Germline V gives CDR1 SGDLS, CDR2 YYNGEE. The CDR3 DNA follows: TGTGCCAGCAGCGTAGGAAATGGCTACACCTTC. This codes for CASSVGNGYTF.

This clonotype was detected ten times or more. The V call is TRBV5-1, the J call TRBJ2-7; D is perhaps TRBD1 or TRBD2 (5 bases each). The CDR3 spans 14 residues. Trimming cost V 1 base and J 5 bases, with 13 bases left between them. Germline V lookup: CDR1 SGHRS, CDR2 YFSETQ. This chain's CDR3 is CASSLLKLGDEQYF. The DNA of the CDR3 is TGCGCCAGCAGCTTGTTAAAGTTGGGGGACGAGCAGTACTTC.

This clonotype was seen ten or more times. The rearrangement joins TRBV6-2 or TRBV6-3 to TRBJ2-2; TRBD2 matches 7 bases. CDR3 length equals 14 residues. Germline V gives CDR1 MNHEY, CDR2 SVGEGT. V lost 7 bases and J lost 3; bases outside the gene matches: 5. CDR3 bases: TGTGCCAGCACCCTGGGACTATACACCGGGGAGCTGTTTTTT. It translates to CASTLGLYTGELFF.

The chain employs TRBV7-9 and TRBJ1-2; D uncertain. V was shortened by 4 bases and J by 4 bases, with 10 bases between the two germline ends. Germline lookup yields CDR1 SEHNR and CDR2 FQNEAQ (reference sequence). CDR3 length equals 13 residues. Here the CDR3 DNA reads TGTGCCAGCAGCTCTGGACGCCCCTATGGCTACACCTTC. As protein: CASSSGRPYGYTF.

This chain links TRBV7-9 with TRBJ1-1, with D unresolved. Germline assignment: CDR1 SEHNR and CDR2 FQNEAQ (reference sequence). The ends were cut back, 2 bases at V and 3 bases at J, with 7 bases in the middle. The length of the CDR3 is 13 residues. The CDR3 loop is CASSLPGDTEAFF. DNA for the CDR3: TGTGCCAGCAGCTTACCAGGCGACACTGAAGCTTTCTTT.

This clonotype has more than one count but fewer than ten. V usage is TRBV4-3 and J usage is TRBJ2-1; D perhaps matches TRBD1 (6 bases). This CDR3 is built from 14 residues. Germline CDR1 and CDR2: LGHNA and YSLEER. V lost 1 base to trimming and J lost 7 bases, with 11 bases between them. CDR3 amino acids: CASSQARTVNEQFF. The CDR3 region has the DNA TGCGCCAGCAGCCAAGCCAGGACAGTGAATGAGCAGTTCTTC.

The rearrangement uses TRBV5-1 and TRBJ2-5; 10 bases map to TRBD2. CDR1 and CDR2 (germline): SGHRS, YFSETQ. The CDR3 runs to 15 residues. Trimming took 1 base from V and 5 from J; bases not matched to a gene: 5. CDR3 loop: CASSLSSGSRETQYF. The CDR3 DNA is TGCGCCAGCAGCTTGTCTAGCGGGAGTAGGGAGACCCAGTACTTC.

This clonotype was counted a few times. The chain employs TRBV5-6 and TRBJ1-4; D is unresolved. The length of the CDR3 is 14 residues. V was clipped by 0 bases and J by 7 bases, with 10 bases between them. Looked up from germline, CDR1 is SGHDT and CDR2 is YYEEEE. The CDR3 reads CASSLAGLVEKLFF. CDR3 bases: TGTGCCAGCAGCTTGGCGGGGTTAGTTGAAAAACTGTTTTTT. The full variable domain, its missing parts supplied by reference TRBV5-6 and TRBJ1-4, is DAGVTQSPTHLIKTRGQQVTLRCSPKSGHDTVSWYQQALGQGPQFIFQYYEEEERQRGNFPDRFSGHQFPNYSSELNVNALLLGDSALYLCASSLAGLVEKLFFGSGTQLSVL.

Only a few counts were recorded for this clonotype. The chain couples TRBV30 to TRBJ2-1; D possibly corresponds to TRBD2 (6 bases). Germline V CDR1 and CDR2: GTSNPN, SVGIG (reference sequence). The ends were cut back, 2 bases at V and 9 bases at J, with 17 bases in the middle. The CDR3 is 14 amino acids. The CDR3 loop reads CAWSSGLGEGEQFF. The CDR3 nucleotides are TGTGCCTGGAGTTCGGGACTGGGCGAAGGTGAGCAGTTCTTC. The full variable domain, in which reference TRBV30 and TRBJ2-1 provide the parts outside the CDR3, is SQTIHQWPATLVQPVGSPLSLECTVEGTSNPNLYWYRQAAGRGLQLLFYSVGIGQISSEVPQNLSASRPQDRQFILSSKKLLLSDSGFYLCAWSSGLGEGEQFFGPGTRLTVL.